Below are 21 T cell receptor beta chains sequenced from a single sample in a study of blood T cell repertoires in COVID-19. Some clones are missing from TCRdb's copy, which holds only in-frame ones; the method was immunoSEQ multiplex PCR. The table records about 150,000 clones, 80% to 90% of them present only once. The sequencing sample was made of peripheral blood. The receptors were sampled from a woman between 65 and 79 years old with acute or convalescent COVID-19.

The gene calls are TRBV28 and TRBJ1-3, with a possible D match to TRBD1 (6 bases). This CDR3 spans 18 amino acids. Trimming shortened V by 5 bases and J by 0 bases, and 20 bases separated the two germline ends. Germline assignment: CDR1 MDHEN and CDR2 SYDVKM. The CDR3 region is CASSPSRGTGNSGNTIYF. CDR3 in DNA: TGTGCCAGCAGTCCTTCCAGGGGAACAGGGAACTCTGGAAACACCATATATTTT. The variable domain in full, with the rest retrieved from reference TRBV28 and TRBJ1-3, is DVKVTQSSRYLVKRTGEKVFLECVQDMDHENMFWYRQDPGLGLRLIYFSYDVKMKEKGDIPEGYSVSREKKERFSLILESASTNQTSMYLCASSPSRGTGNSGNTIYFGEGSWLTVV.

The genes are TRBV12-3 or TRBV12-4 and TRBJ1-5; possibly TRBD1 for D (5 bases). The V end was cut by 3 bases, the J end by 7 bases, with 10 bases between. The CDR3 runs 13 residues. The CDR3 loop is CASSLAGHQPQHF. In DNA form, the CDR3 reads TGTGCCAGCAGTTTGGCAGGGCACCAGCCCCAGCATTTT.

This chain links TRBV7-9 with TRBJ1-4, with TRBD1 identical over 7 bases. Germline trimming cut 4 bases from V and 3 bases from J; bases unmatched to any gene: 8. The CDR3 has 16 residues. Germline lookup yields CDR1 SEHNR and CDR2 FQNEAQ (reference sequence). CDR3 sequence reads: CASSSSGGMANEKLFF. CDR3 DNA: TGTGCCAGCAGCTCGTCAGGGGGTATGGCTAATGAAAAACTGTTTTTT.

The chain has TRBV5-6 and TRBJ2-7, with D perhaps matching TRBD1 (6 bases). The germline CDR1 and CDR2 sequences are SGHDT and YYEEEE. The CDR3 totals 13 residues. The V end was cut by 4 bases, the J end by 3 bases, with 11 bases between. In DNA, the CDR3 is TGTGCCAGCAGCCACAGGGCTTACTACGAGCAGTACTTC. Translation gives CASSHRAYYEQYF. Variable domain in full (rest from reference TRBV5-6 and TRBJ2-7): DAGVTQSPTHLIKTRGQQVTLRCSPKSGHDTVSWYQQALGQGPQFIFQYYEEEERQRGNFPDRFSGHQFPNYSSELNVNALLLGDSALYLCASSHRAYYEQYFGPGTRLTVT.

DNA of the CDR3: TGTGCCACCAGCAGAAGGAGCGGGGTAACAGCATATGGCTACACCTTC. It is translated as CATSRRSGVTAYGYTF. The chain couples TRBV15 to TRBJ1-2; D not resolved. V was pared by 2 bases and J by 5 bases, with 18 bases between. Germline lookup yields CDR1 LNHNV and CDR2 YYDKDF (reference sequence). The CDR3 contains 16 residues.

The chain has TRBV6-2 or TRBV6-3 and TRBJ2-6; 8 bases agree with TRBD1. CDR1 is MNHEY and CDR2 is SVGEGT in the germline V gene. The CDR3 spans 17 residues. V shed 2 bases and J 1 base; nucleotides not matched to a gene: 4. Written as DNA, the CDR3 is TGTGCCAGCAGTTACGGGACAGGACGATCTGGGGCCAACGTCCTGACTTTC. Protein sequence: CASSYGTGRSGANVLTF.

Written as DNA, the CDR3 is TGTGCCAGCAGCCGTACCGGGACAGATGGCTACACCTTC. This translates into CASSRTGTDGYTF. V gene TRBV12-3 or TRBV12-4 combines with J gene TRBJ1-2; 7 bases match TRBD1. J gave up 6 bases and V 6 bases, and 7 bases lay outside the gene matches. The CDR3 consists of 13 residues.

This clone has a handful of counts. The rearrangement links TRBV6-2 or TRBV6-3 to TRBJ2-7; the D gene is possibly TRBD1 (6 bases). This CDR3 has 14 amino acids. Trimming shortened V by 4 bases and J by 3 bases, and 13 bases separated the two germline ends. Germline V lookup: CDR1 MNHEY, CDR2 SVGEGT. This CDR3 is CASSSRTDIYEQYF. DNA for the CDR3: TGTGCCAGCAGTTCTAGGACAGACATCTACGAGCAGTACTTC.

This clone appeared a few times. J is TRBJ1-2 and V is TRBV7-9; 11 bases agree with TRBD1. The germline gives CDR1 SEHNR, CDR2 FQNEAQ (reference sequence). The trim removed 5 bases at V and 3 bases at J, leaving 17 bases unmatched. The CDR3 sequence is 19 residues long. CDR3 protein: CASSPTGRTGGYRDYGYTF. CDR3 coding DNA: TGTGCCAGCAGCCCCACGGGGAGGACAGGGGGCTATCGTGACTATGGCTACACCTTC.

V usage is TRBV6-2 or TRBV6-3 and J usage is TRBJ1-2, with D hard to call. Looked up from germline, CDR1 is MNHEY and CDR2 is SVGEGT. V dropped 5 bases and J dropped 2 bases, with 9 bases sitting between them. The CDR3 runs 13 residues. The DNA of the CDR3 is TGTGCCAGCAGTACGCGGCAGAACTATGGCTACACCTTC. Protein sequence: CASSTRQNYGYTF.

The V call is TRBV28, the J call TRBJ2-1, with D possibly TRBD2 on 6 matching bases. The length of the CDR3 is 13 residues. Germline assignment: CDR1 MDHEN and CDR2 SYDVKM. The V gene lost 5 bases and the J gene lost 13 bases, with 18 bases spanning the gap. The CDR3 sequence is CASSPVVGGSQFF. CDR3 nucleotide sequence: TGTGCCAGCAGTCCCGTGGTCGGAGGGTCTCAGTTCTTC.

V is TRBV6-2 or TRBV6-3 and J is TRBJ1-4; 8 bases agree with TRBD1. CDR3 size: 15 residues. The V and J ends lost 2 bases and 7 bases, in that order; junction bases with no gene match: 6. Germline CDR1 is MNHEY and CDR2 is SVGEGT. The CDR3 sequence is CASSYQGAVVEKLFF. The CDR3 DNA reads as TGTGCCAGCAGTTACCAGGGGGCCGTCGTTGAAAAACTGTTTTTT.

The chain uses TRBV4-2 and TRBJ1-4; possibly TRBD1 for D (6 bases). V was clipped by 1 base and J by 7 bases, with 13 bases between them. The germline CDR1 and CDR2 sequences are LGHNA and YNFKEQ. The CDR3 has 15 residues. The DNA for the CDR3 is TGTGCCAGCAGCCAAGGGGGCCGGGGGGCTGAAAAACTGTTTTTT. This encodes CASSQGGRGAEKLFF.

The chain employs TRBV5-7 and TRBJ1-5; D possibly corresponds to TRBD1 (6 bases). TRBV5-7 is designated an ORF whose function remains uncertain. The CDR3 is made up of 17 amino acids. V was cut by 4 bases and J by 6 bases, with 23 bases left in between. CDR3: CASSPGGGIQGGQPQHF. The CDR3 nucleotides read TGTGCCAGCAGCCCGGGAGGGGGTATACAGGGAGGTCAGCCCCAGCATTTT.

The count of this clone is one. The rearrangement links TRBV2 to TRBJ1-4; no definite D call. This CDR3 has 13 amino acids. V dropped 4 bases and J dropped 8 bases, with 11 bases sitting between them. The germline gives CDR1 SNHLY, CDR2 FYNNEI. The CDR3 sequence: CASSGTEDEKLFF. The CDR3 coding sequence is TGTGCCAGCAGTGGAACGGAGGACGAAAAACTGTTTTTT. Based on the CDR3 plus reference TRBV2 and TRBJ1-4, the full variable domain is EPEVTQTPSHQVTQMGQEVILRCVPISNHLYFYWYRQILGQKVEFLVSFYNNEISEKSEIFDDQFSVERPDGSNFTLKIRSTKLEDSAMYFCASSGTEDEKLFFGSGTQLSVL.

V usage is TRBV4-3 and J usage is TRBJ2-1; 8 bases agree with TRBD1. This CDR3 is built from 15 residues. The junction had 3 bases not matched to a gene; V was cut back by 2 bases and J by 3 bases. CDR1 and CDR2 (germline): LGHNA, YSLEER. The CDR3: CASSQQQGVYNEQFF. The CDR3 DNA follows: TGCGCCAGCAGCCAACAACAGGGGGTCTACAATGAGCAGTTCTTC.

The chain is built from TRBV18 and TRBJ2-1; tentative D call: TRBD2 (5 bases). V was clipped by 3 bases and J by 2 bases, with 14 bases between them. Germline V gene sequence: CDR1 KGHSH, CDR2 LQKENI. CDR3 length equals 16 residues. The CDR3: CASSPVWGETYNEQFF. CDR3 coding DNA: TGTGCCAGCTCACCGGTTTGGGGAGAAACCTACAATGAGCAGTTCTTC.

The chain links TRBV18 to TRBJ1-1; the D gene is possibly TRBD1 (6 bases). V was pared by 6 bases and J by 11 bases, with 16 bases between. Germline V gives CDR1 KGHSH, CDR2 LQKENI. This CDR3 spans 12 amino acids. The DNA for the CDR3 is TGTGCCAGCTCCCCAACAGGGATTGGGGCTTTCTTT. It encodes CASSPTGIGAFF.

The chain carries TRBV27 and TRBJ2-7; D not certain. Germline CDR1 reads MNHEY; CDR2 reads SMNVEV (reference sequence). The CDR3 has 13 residues. The ends were cut back, 5 bases at V and 3 bases at J, with 11 bases in the middle. This CDR3 is CASSVRQGYEQYF. CDR3 nucleotide sequence: TGTGCCAGCAGTGTTCGACAAGGCTACGAGCAGTACTTC.

V is TRBV24-1 and J is TRBJ2-5, with 7 bases lining up with TRBD2. In germline, CDR1 is KGHDR, CDR2 SFDVKD. The CDR3 sequence is 16 residues long. V lost 3 bases and J lost 1; bases outside the gene matches: 7. CDR3 sequence reads: CATSDPKTSPQETQYF. The CDR3 DNA reads as TGTGCCACCAGTGATCCCAAGACTAGCCCCCAAGAGACCCAGTACTTC.

The rearrangement links TRBV4-3 to TRBJ2-1; D unresolved. Trimming shortened V by 6 bases and J by 6 bases, and 6 bases separated the two germline ends. Germline assignment: CDR1 LGHNA and CDR2 YSLEER. The CDR3 extends over 11 amino acids. The CDR3, as DNA: TGCGCCAGCAGGGGCCGCAATGAGCAGTTCTTC. This gives the protein CASRGRNEQFF.